One sample yielded the 17 T cell receptor beta chains listed below, sequenced in a study of identical twins. Each CDR3 protein is one row after TCRdb ran MiXCR on the 5' RACE reads. The repertoire holds 650,000 to 750,000 distinct CDR3 sequences, with 21% as singletons. The sample was also reused in another study, on T cells expressing NK-cell markers.

The specimen sequenced was PBMCs. These receptors were collected from a woman between 18 and 30 years old in good health.

The rearrangement uses TRBV4-3 and TRBJ2-2; 8 bases fit TRBD1. The CDR3 runs 15 residues. Germline CDR1 LGHNA, CDR2 YSLEER. The V and J ends lost 4 bases and 9 bases, in that order; junction bases with no gene match: 10. The CDR3 spells CASSPQGAQGRELFF. The DNA for the CDR3 is TGCGCCAGCAGCCCCCAGGGGGCACAAGGTCGGGAGCTGTTTTTT.

In its sample, this clonotype was seen a few times. The chain couples TRBV18 to TRBJ2-7; D remains ambiguous. The V gene's germline CDR1 is KGHSH and CDR2 LQKENI. This CDR3 contains 13 residues. The germline V and J ends were trimmed by 0 bases and 2 bases, with 5 bases remaining between them. CDR3 region: CASSPPTPYEQYF. The DNA for the CDR3 is TGTGCCAGCTCACCACCGACACCCTACGAGCAGTACTTC.

V is TRBV20-1 and J is TRBJ2-1; D gene uncertain. Trimming took off 4 bases at V and 12 bases at J, with 13 bases between the two ends. From germline, CDR1 is DFQATT and CDR2 SNEGSKA (reference sequence). The CDR3 loop spans 11 amino acids. Written as DNA, the CDR3 is TGCAGTGCTATCCTAGGGCCGCGGCAGTTCTTC. Protein sequence: CSAILGPRQFF.

CDR3 nucleotide sequence: TGCGCCAGCAGCTTTATGTGGCCCGCTGAGACCCAGTACTTC. Encoded protein: CASSFMWPAETQYF. The chain recombines TRBV5-1 with TRBJ2-5, with D unresolved. Germline V CDR1 and CDR2: SGHRS, YFSETQ. This CDR3 region has 14 residues. Trimming cost V 2 bases and J 5 bases, with 13 bases left between them.

The chain employs TRBV12-3 or TRBV12-4 and TRBJ1-1; no clear D. The CDR3 runs to 14 residues. V lost 6 bases to trimming and J lost 0 bases, with 11 bases between them. This CDR3 is CASRGRALNTEAFF. The CDR3 nucleotides read TGTGCCAGCAGAGGGAGGGCGCTGAACACTGAAGCTTTCTTT.

Only a few counts were recorded for this clonotype. The chain links TRBV5-5 to TRBJ2-1; TRBD2 matches at 8 bases. Trimming took 4 bases from V and 8 from J; bases not matched to a gene: 11. This CDR3 comprises 15 residues. Germline-derived CDR1 and CDR2 are SGHKS and YYEKEE (reference sequence). The CDR3 loop reads CASSPPLTSGDEQFF. As DNA, the CDR3 is TGTGCCAGCAGCCCGCCTCTTACTAGCGGCGATGAGCAGTTCTTC.

This chain links TRBV12-3 or TRBV12-4 with TRBJ1-3; 8 positions agree with TRBD1. The J segment lost 1 base and the V segment lost 1 base, leaving 3 bases of the junction unmatched. The CDR3 extends over 16 amino acids. CDR3 amino acids: CASSLGTGLSGNTIYF. CDR3 bases: TGTGCCAGCAGTTTAGGGACAGGGCTTTCTGGAAACACCATATATTTT.

The CDR3 nucleotides read TGTGCCAGCAGCTTGATGCCCCCCCAAGAGACCCAGTACTTC. It specifies CASSLMPPQETQYF. V is TRBV5-5 and J is TRBJ2-5; unclear D gene. Germline CDR1 is SGHKS and CDR2 is YYEKEE (reference sequence). CDR3 length: 14 residues. V was clipped by 1 base and J by 1 base, with 8 bases between them.

This clonotype occurred a few times. The CDR3 here is CSARQASSELVQFF. The DNA of the CDR3 is TGCAGTGCGAGACAGGCTTCCTCCGAGCTGGTCCAGTTCTTC. The genes are TRBV20-1 and TRBJ2-1; D might be TRBD1 (6 bases). This CDR3 is built from 14 residues. Looked up from germline, CDR1 is DFQATT and CDR2 is SNEGSKA (reference sequence). Between the trimmed V and J ends, which lost 6 bases and 13 bases, there was a span of 25 bases.

This clonotype turned up a few times. The chain recombines TRBV2 with TRBJ1-2; 7 positions agree with TRBD1. The V gene's germline CDR1 is SNHLY and CDR2 FYNNEI. The CDR3 consists of 13 residues. J was trimmed by 8 bases and V by 4 bases; bases with no gene match: 7. The chain's CDR3 is CASSGQGRSGYTF. CDR3 bases: TGTGCCAGCAGTGGACAGGGCAGGAGCGGCTACACCTTC.

This clonotype was seen a handful of times. The chain couples TRBV12-3 or TRBV12-4 to TRBJ1-1; no clear D. The V and J ends lost 6 bases and 4 bases respectively, with 15 bases between them. This CDR3 contains 14 residues. The CDR3 loop reads CASSLKWAVTEAFF. Written as DNA, the CDR3 is TGTGCCAGCAGCCTTAAATGGGCAGTCACTGAAGCTTTCTTT.

V usage is TRBV20-1 and J usage is TRBJ2-1; D possibly corresponds to TRBD2 (6 bases). This CDR3 spans 14 amino acids. V shed 2 bases and J shed 2 bases, with 10 bases lying between them. Looked up from germline, CDR1 is DFQATT and CDR2 is SNEGSKA (reference sequence). The CDR3 sequence: CSARRLATYNEQFF. CDR3 DNA sequence: TGCAGTGCTAGACGGCTAGCGACCTACAATGAGCAGTTCTTC.

This clonotype came up a few times. CDR3 bases: TGTGCCAGCAGCGAAAGGGGCTCCCCCACAGATACGCAGTATTTT. Its translation is CASSERGSPTDTQYF. The rearrangement links TRBV7-9 to TRBJ2-3; D is perhaps TRBD1 (5 bases). From germline, CDR1 is SEHNR and CDR2 FQNEAQ (reference sequence). V lost 5 bases and J lost 2, with 14 bases in between. The CDR3 is 15 residues long.

This clonotype was picked up many times. The CDR3, as DNA: TGTGCCAGCAGCGCTACACAGAGAGGCGAGCAGTACTTC. It encodes CASSATQRGEQYF. The genes are TRBV12-3 or TRBV12-4 and TRBJ2-7; D remains unclear. Between the trimmed V and J ends, which lost 6 bases and 6 bases, there was a span of 15 bases. The CDR3 runs 13 residues.

The J gene is TRBJ1-1, the V gene TRBV6-5; a weak D match, TRBD1 (5 bases). The V gene lost 2 bases and the J gene lost 6 bases, with 10 bases spanning the gap. Germline-derived CDR1 and CDR2 are MNHEY and SVGAGI. The CDR3 consists of 13 residues. CDR3 nucleotide sequence: TGTGCCAGCAGTTACGAGGGGAGGGCTGAAGCTTTCTTT. It specifies CASSYEGRAEAFF.

A few counts support this clonotype. This chain connects TRBV2 to TRBJ1-1, with D possibly matching TRBD1 (6 bases). Germline CDR1 SNHLY, CDR2 FYNNEI. V was clipped by 7 bases and J by 8 bases, with 11 bases between them. The CDR3 contains 11 residues. CDR3: CASMVRGEAFF. CDR3 DNA: TGTGCCAGCATGGTGAGGGGGGAAGCTTTCTTT.

A few counts support this clonotype. The chain carries TRBV7-6 and TRBJ2-3; 9 bases map to TRBD2. Trimming at V came to 2 bases and at J to 2 bases, leaving 11 bases not matched to a gene. CDR3 length: 18 amino acids. Germline values: CDR1 SGHVS, CDR2 FNYEAQ. The CDR3 coding sequence is TGTGCCAGCAGCTTAACTAGCGGGTCCTTAGAAACCACAGATACGCAGTATTTT. This sequence encodes CASSLTSGSLETTDTQYF.